This T cell receptor beta chain was retrieved from a study of T cell repertoires in cytomegalovirus infection. As for the study in general: Signatures in public TCR beta sequences pointed to both CMV infection and matching HLA type.

MiXCR, applied by TCRdb to the reads, yields one record per CDR3 protein. The repertoire holds just under 550,000 distinct CDR3 sequences, about 30% seen once, with 13% in the top ten. This clonotype was observed a few times. Its antigen is not known. Findings and limits, study-wide: Dominating the ex vivo response were TCR beta clonotypes that were CMV-specific and HLA-C-restricted. Cumulative frequency (of public TCR beta family members) identified carriers of CMV plus the relevant HLA.

The sequenced material came from PBMCs. This receptor was taken from a human donor in good health (CMV status not recorded). Some clones in this sample may be carry-over from other donors' samples.

This CDR3 reads CSARGFPPAGLVYEQYF. CDR3 sequence (DNA): TGCAGTGCTAGAGGCTTCCCCCCAGCGGGACTTGTCTACGAGCAGTACTTC. The V call is TRBV20-1, the J call TRBJ2-7, with 7 bases matching TRBD2. The CDR3 length is 17 residues. Trimming removed 1 base from V and 3 bases from J; junction bases left unmatched: 15. Germline assignment: CDR1 DFQATT and CDR2 SNEGSKA (reference sequence).